This section outlines one T cell receptor beta chain sequence together with its context. This clonotype is large (0.1 to 1%). The target of this receptor is not known. No quality values exist for individual bases; no much larger clone is one base distant. The method behind the library was multiplex PCR. Using EuroClonality-NGS primers, the TRB libraries were generated through a one-step amplicon PCR run on 85 to 100 ng genomic DNA. Sequencing of TRB amplicons was performed on Illumina MiSeq instruments using 2 x 250 bp version 2 chemistry. The study's processing was this. Primary TRB sequence analysis and V(D)J annotation were performed with IMGT/HighV-QUEST. Repertoire diversity and composition were evaluated with VDJtools after nonfunctional clones were removed and downsampling was applied for comparisons between samples. TCRdb passed the public sequencing reads through fastp at Q25 and MiXCR, retaining productive beta sequences. All rows with the same CDR3 protein become a single entry with the most common DNA and genes. Here the V and J calls rest on TCRdb's processing, not on the authors' analysis. The sample data list approximately 240 distinct CDR3 sequences, and 20% to 25% of these were observed just once. In total, the top ten clones hold less than 70% of the sample.

This specimen comes from a study of somatic reversion in DOCK8 deficiency (dated by TCRdb to 2019 to 2021). For the wider study: In the study, T cell receptor beta repertoires were compared across three groups: DOCK8-deficient patients, DOCK8-revertant patients and healthy volunteers. The DOCK8-deficient patients included in the study had been described in earlier reports. The ways in which somatic reversion of pathogenic DOCK8 variants alters lymphocyte differentiation and function in DOCK8 deficiency were investigated. Results and caveats for the whole study, not just this receptor: The source material for each sample, whole blood versus PBMCs, was not specified per sample in the methods.

For the TCR repertoire analysis, genomic DNA was extracted either from whole blood samples or from PBMCs. Relative to germline, V is 1 base shorter and J is 8 bases shorter, with 17 bases between their ends. CDR1 and CDR2, looked up from the germline V gene, are LGHNA and YSLEER. From the cysteine through the phenylalanine, the CDR3 covers 15 amino acids. Only the CDR3 portion is preserved as DNA: 45 bases, with reading frame beginning at the first base. In this chain, TRBV4-3 is recombined with TRBJ1-1, with the D gene not clear enough to name. Sequences were obtained from peripheral blood. This TCR derives from a human donor with DOCK8 deficiency. The sequenced DNA is TGCGCCAGCAGCCAAGCTCGAGACGTCACTGTGGAAGCTTTCTTT. Its protein reads: CASSQARDVTVEAFF.